The following is a T cell receptor (beta chain) sequence with its context. Antigen specificity is unknown. This sample was included in a study of shared clonotypes between healthy human individuals. Study-wide context: Ranging from 18 to 49 in age, donors were two women and a few men.

The naive CD8 population came from CD45RO-negative cells selected for CCR7, without terminally differentiated effector memory CD45RA+ cells. V was trimmed by 4 bases and J by 3 bases, leaving 16 bases between them. Germline V lookup: CDR1 MNHEY, CDR2 SMNVEV (reference sequence). The CDR3 spans 15 residues. How the authors handled the data: Junction-only sequences produced by ImmunoSEQ had no quality scores, so filtering differed. This table comes from immunoSEQ multiplex PCR, and its TCRdb copy is limited to in-frame clones, with some not included. V and J calls and clone size are copied from that table; D and trimming were computed from the DNA. The sample contains about 1.9 million clones, approximately 92% of which appear only once. Findings and caveats of the study: Generation of non-shared clonotypes was less probable than generation of clonotypes shared by all four donors. Genetic and exposure-history diversity was limited by the small donor number.

The gene calls are TRBV27 and TRBJ2-7; D assignment may be TRBD1 or TRBD2 (5 bases each). The TCR comes from a man younger than 35 in good health. Some clones in this sample may be carry-over from other donors' samples. Sequenced sample: naive CD8+ T cells from PBMCs. CDR3 in DNA: TGTGCCAGCAGTTGGGGGTGGGGGAGCGGCTACGAGCAGTACTTC. Its translation: CASSWGWGSGYEQYF.